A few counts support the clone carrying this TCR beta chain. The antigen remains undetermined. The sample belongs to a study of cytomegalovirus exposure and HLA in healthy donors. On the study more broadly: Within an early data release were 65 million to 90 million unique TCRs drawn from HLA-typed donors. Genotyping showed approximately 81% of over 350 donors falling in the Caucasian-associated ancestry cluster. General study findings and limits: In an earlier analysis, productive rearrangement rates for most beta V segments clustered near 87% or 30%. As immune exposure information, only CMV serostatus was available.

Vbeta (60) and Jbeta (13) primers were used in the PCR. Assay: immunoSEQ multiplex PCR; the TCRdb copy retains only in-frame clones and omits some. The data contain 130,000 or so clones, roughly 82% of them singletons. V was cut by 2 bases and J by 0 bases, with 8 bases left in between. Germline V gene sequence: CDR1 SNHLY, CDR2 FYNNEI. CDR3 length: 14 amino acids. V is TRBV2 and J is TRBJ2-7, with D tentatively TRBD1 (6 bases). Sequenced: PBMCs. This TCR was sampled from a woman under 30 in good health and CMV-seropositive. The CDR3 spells CASSERGGSYEQYF. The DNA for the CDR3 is TGTGCCAGCAGTGAACGAGGGGGCTCCTACGAGCAGTACTTC.